These T cell receptor beta chains were read from a single sample in a study of T cells in Graves' hyperthyroidism and ophthalmopathy. TCRdb reanalysed the multiplex PCR reads using MiXCR and keeps one entry per CDR3 protein. Counted here are roughly 580,000 distinct CDR3 sequences, approximately 15% occurring once; the ten biggest clones make up 5.8%. The sequenced material came from blood. The receptors derive from a woman aged 25-40 years with Graves' hyperthyroidism that later progressed to Graves' ophthalmopathy. CDR3s include the opening cysteine and the closing phenylalanine or tryptophan. Each record gives: V gene, clone size, D gene, CDR3 length, J gene, CDR3 protein, CDR3 DNA. D genes are given only for firm matches. A row's size may be missing; if present it is once, few, many or a size class.

v_gene: TRBV12-3/TRBV12-4
abundance: many
d_gene: .
len: 16
j_gene: TRBJ1-3
CDR3aa: CASSQTGSYSGNTIYF
CDR3nt: TGTGCCAGCAGCCAGACAGGTTCCTACTCTGGAAACACCATATATTTT

v_gene: TRBV18
abundance: .
d_gene: TRBD1
len: 18
j_gene: TRBJ1-1
CDR3aa: CASSPRVIQGASNTEAFF
CDR3nt: TGTGCCAGCTCACCACGGGTTATACAGGGGGCGTCGAACACTGAAGCTTTCTTT

v_gene: TRBV5-1
abundance: .
d_gene: TRBD1
len: 14
j_gene: TRBJ1-2
CDR3aa: CASTSGQGSYGYTF
CDR3nt: TGCGCCAGCACCTCGGGACAGGGAAGCTATGGCTACACCTTC

v_gene: TRBV7-9
abundance: few
d_gene: .
len: 15
j_gene: TRBJ1-1
CDR3aa: CASSQHGVGNTEAFF
CDR3nt: TGTGCCAGCAGCCAACATGGGGTAGGTAACACTGAAGCTTTCTTT

v_gene: TRBV29-1
abundance: many
d_gene: TRBD1
len: 15
j_gene: TRBJ2-4
CDR3aa: CSVAVAGGLGDIQYF
CDR3nt: TGCAGCGTTGCGGTTGCAGGGGGCTTAGGTGACATTCAGTACTTC

v_gene: TRBV6-2/TRBV6-3
abundance: few
d_gene: TRBD1
len: 17
j_gene: TRBJ2-4
CDR3aa: CASTRRQGASAQDIQYF
CDR3nt: TGTGCCAGCACCAGAAGACAGGGGGCTTCCGCCCAGGACATTCAGTACTTC

v_gene: TRBV28
abundance: .
d_gene: .
len: 13
j_gene: TRBJ2-1
CDR3aa: CASSLTWREEQFF
CDR3nt: TGTGCCAGCAGTTTAACGTGGAGGGAGGAGCAGTTCTTC

v_gene: TRBV12-3/TRBV12-4
abundance: many
d_gene: .
len: 14
j_gene: TRBJ2-5
CDR3aa: CASRPSTSIETQYF
CDR3nt: TGTGCCAGCAGACCATCAACTAGTATAGAGACCCAGTACTTC

v_gene: TRBV15
abundance: .
d_gene: TRBD1
len: 16
j_gene: TRBJ1-4
CDR3aa: CATSSRGDSTNEKLFF
CDR3nt: TGTGCCACCAGCAGCCGGGGGGACAGCACTAATGAAAAACTGTTTTTT

v_gene: TRBV5-5
abundance: .
d_gene: .
len: 14
j_gene: TRBJ1-5
CDR3aa: CASSLVAVNQPQHF
CDR3nt: TGTGCCAGCAGCTTGGTGGCGGTCAATCAGCCCCAGCATTTT

v_gene: TRBV5-1
abundance: many
d_gene: TRBD1
len: 16
j_gene: TRBJ2-7
CDR3aa: CASSYPPGQGSNEQYF
CDR3nt: TGCGCCAGCAGCTACCCGCCGGGACAGGGGAGCAACGAGCAGTACTTC

v_gene: TRBV20-1
abundance: few
d_gene: TRBD2
len: 14
j_gene: TRBJ2-1
CDR3aa: CSAATSGGYNEQFF
CDR3nt: TGCAGTGCCGCGACTAGCGGGGGCTACAATGAGCAGTTCTTC

v_gene: TRBV6-5
abundance: many
d_gene: .
len: 14
j_gene: TRBJ1-4
CDR3aa: CASSYDTTNEKLFF
CDR3nt: TGTGCCAGCAGTTACGACACAACTAATGAAAAACTGTTTTTT

v_gene: TRBV12-3/TRBV12-4
abundance: many
d_gene: .
len: 13
j_gene: TRBJ2-5
CDR3aa: CASSAGRQETQYF
CDR3nt: TGTGCCAGCAGTGCGGGGCGCCAAGAGACCCAGTACTTC

v_gene: TRBV27
abundance: many
d_gene: .
len: 15
j_gene: TRBJ2-7
CDR3aa: CASSTWTDHYYEQYF
CDR3nt: TGTGCCAGCAGTACCTGGACAGACCATTACTACGAGCAGTACTTC

v_gene: TRBV7-3
abundance: .
d_gene: .
len: 12
j_gene: TRBJ2-1
CDR3aa: CASSLSANEQFF
CDR3nt: TGTGCCAGCAGTTTATCAGCGAATGAGCAGTTCTTC

v_gene: TRBV11-1
abundance: .
d_gene: .
len: 15
j_gene: TRBJ2-1
CDR3aa: CASSSDYSWSNEQFF
CDR3nt: TGTGCCAGCAGCTCAGACTATAGCTGGAGCAATGAGCAGTTCTTC

v_gene: TRBV7-3
abundance: many
d_gene: TRBD2
len: 17
j_gene: TRBJ2-1
CDR3aa: CASSLSTSGKFYNEQFF
CDR3nt: TGTGCCAGCAGCTTATCGACTAGCGGGAAGTTCTACAATGAGCAGTTCTTC

v_gene: TRBV30
abundance: .
d_gene: .
len: 13
j_gene: TRBJ2-7
CDR3aa: CAWSPGLSYEQYF
CDR3nt: TGTGCCTGGAGTCCCGGACTTTCCTACGAGCAGTACTTC

v_gene: TRBV4-1
abundance: .
d_gene: .
len: 16
j_gene: TRBJ2-2
CDR3aa: CASSQPGRNKAGELFF
CDR3nt: TGCGCCAGCAGCCAACCGGGCCGGAATAAAGCCGGGGAGCTGTTTTTT

v_gene: TRBV20-1
abundance: many
d_gene: .
len: 14
j_gene: TRBJ1-2
CDR3aa: CSARASGQTDGYTF
CDR3nt: TGCAGTGCTAGAGCCTCGGGACAAACGGATGGCTACACCTTC

v_gene: TRBV6-5
abundance: many
d_gene: .
len: 13
j_gene: TRBJ1-1
CDR3aa: CASSYQVNTEAFF
CDR3nt: TGTGCCAGCAGTTACCAGGTGAACACTGAAGCTTTCTTT

v_gene: TRBV9
abundance: few
d_gene: .
len: 14
j_gene: TRBJ2-7
CDR3aa: CASSVEYRGGEQYF
CDR3nt: TGTGCCAGCAGCGTGGAGTACAGGGGAGGAGAGCAGTACTTC

v_gene: TRBV10-3
abundance: .
d_gene: .
len: 16
j_gene: TRBJ2-7
CDR3aa: CAISESTRGARYEQYF
CDR3nt: TGTGCCATCAGTGAGTCGACTCGGGGGGCGCGGTACGAGCAGTACTTC

v_gene: TRBV5-1
abundance: .
d_gene: .
len: 19
j_gene: TRBJ2-1
CDR3aa: CASSLWPAFGQGPSNEQFF
CDR3nt: TGCGCCAGCAGCTTGTGGCCGGCATTCGGCCAGGGCCCTTCCAATGAGCAGTTCTTC

v_gene: TRBV29-1
abundance: many
d_gene: .
len: 13
j_gene: TRBJ2-5
CDR3aa: CSVEARTQETQYF
CDR3nt: TGCAGCGTTGAGGCGAGAACCCAAGAGACCCAGTACTTC

v_gene: TRBV24-1
abundance: many
d_gene: .
len: 13
j_gene: TRBJ2-7
CDR3aa: CATSGTENYEQYF
CDR3nt: TGTGCCACCAGTGGTACAGAGAACTACGAGCAGTACTTC

v_gene: TRBV2
abundance: many
d_gene: .
len: 14
j_gene: TRBJ1-5
CDR3aa: CASSTGHSNQPQHF
CDR3nt: TGTGCCAGCAGTACAGGGCACAGCAATCAGCCCCAGCATTTT

v_gene: TRBV9
abundance: .
d_gene: .
len: 15
j_gene: TRBJ2-2
CDR3aa: CASSVGSGDTGELFF
CDR3nt: TGTGCCAGCAGCGTAGGTAGCGGAGACACCGGGGAGCTGTTTTTT

v_gene: TRBV2
abundance: many
d_gene: .
len: 16
j_gene: TRBJ2-2
CDR3aa: CASSEGEWPNTGELFF
CDR3nt: TGTGCCAGCAGTGAAGGGGAATGGCCGAACACCGGGGAGCTGTTTTTT

v_gene: TRBV19
abundance: .
d_gene: .
len: 19
j_gene: TRBJ1-5
CDR3aa: CASSLPRGQRLGSNQPQHF
CDR3nt: TGTGCCAGTAGTCTCCCCCGGGGGCAAAGGCTCGGGAGCAATCAGCCCCAGCATTTT

v_gene: TRBV7-3
abundance: few
d_gene: TRBD2
len: 16
j_gene: TRBJ2-3
CDR3aa: CASSLTPLAGTDTQYF
CDR3nt: TGTGCCAGCAGCTTAACTCCTCTAGCGGGCACAGATACGCAGTATTTT

v_gene: TRBV7-2
abundance: many
d_gene: .
len: 14
j_gene: TRBJ2-7
CDR3aa: CASSLGPETYEQYF
CDR3nt: TGTGCCAGCAGCTTAGGTCCGGAGACCTACGAGCAGTACTTC

v_gene: TRBV20-1
abundance: many
d_gene: TRBD2
len: 16
j_gene: TRBJ2-7
CDR3aa: CSATAGGDHRSHEQYF
CDR3nt: TGCAGTGCCACCGCCGGGGGGGATCACAGGTCCCACGAGCAGTACTTC

v_gene: TRBV4-1
abundance: .
d_gene: TRBD1
len: 14
j_gene: TRBJ2-7
CDR3aa: CASSQGQEVHEQYF
CDR3nt: TGCGCCAGCAGCCAGGGACAGGAGGTCCACGAGCAGTACTTC

v_gene: TRBV18
abundance: many
d_gene: TRBD1
len: 15
j_gene: TRBJ1-4
CDR3aa: CASSPLTTGSEKLFF
CDR3nt: TGTGCCAGCTCACCATTAACGACAGGGAGTGAAAAACTGTTTTTT

v_gene: TRBV14
abundance: many
d_gene: .
len: 14
j_gene: TRBJ1-1
CDR3aa: CASSGSGTNTEAFF
CDR3nt: TGTGCCAGCAGCGGATCCGGCACGAACACTGAAGCTTTCTTT

v_gene: TRBV6-2/TRBV6-3
abundance: few
d_gene: TRBD2
len: 16
j_gene: TRBJ2-7
CDR3aa: CASRGGLAGGAREQYF
CDR3nt: TGTGCCAGCAGAGGCGGACTAGCGGGGGGGGCACGTGAGCAGTACTTC

v_gene: TRBV19
abundance: many
d_gene: TRBD2
len: 15
j_gene: TRBJ2-7
CDR3aa: CASRKTSGSSYEQYF
CDR3nt: TGTGCCAGTAGAAAGACTAGCGGGAGCTCCTACGAGCAGTACTTC

v_gene: TRBV6-1
abundance: many
d_gene: .
len: 15
j_gene: TRBJ1-1
CDR3aa: CASSYRDQLNTEAFF
CDR3nt: TGTGCCAGCAGTTACAGGGACCAATTGAACACTGAAGCTTTCTTT

v_gene: TRBV3-1
abundance: .
d_gene: .
len: 13
j_gene: TRBJ2-7
CDR3aa: CASTRKGSYEQYF
CDR3nt: TGTGCCAGCACCCGGAAGGGGTCCTACGAGCAGTACTTC

v_gene: TRBV9
abundance: .
d_gene: TRBD1
len: 16
j_gene: TRBJ2-2
CDR3aa: CASSDRQGANTGELFF
CDR3nt: TGTGCCAGCAGCGATAGACAGGGGGCGAACACCGGGGAGCTGTTTTTT

v_gene: TRBV19
abundance: many
d_gene: .
len: 14
j_gene: TRBJ2-2
CDR3aa: CASRDPSNTGELFF
CDR3nt: TGTGCCAGTAGGGACCCCTCTAACACCGGGGAGCTGTTTTTT

v_gene: TRBV11-3
abundance: many
d_gene: TRBD1
len: 16
j_gene: TRBJ2-5
CDR3aa: CASSLGGQGGGETQYF
CDR3nt: TGTGCCAGCAGCTTAGGAGGACAGGGGGGGGGAGAGACCCAGTACTTC

v_gene: TRBV7-9
abundance: many
d_gene: TRBD1
len: 16
j_gene: TRBJ2-7
CDR3aa: CASSSPSGTGAYEQYF
CDR3nt: TGTGCCAGCAGCTCGCCCAGCGGGACAGGGGCCTACGAGCAGTACTTC

v_gene: TRBV12-3/TRBV12-4
abundance: many
d_gene: TRBD1
len: 13
j_gene: TRBJ2-7
CDR3aa: CASSLGQGHEQYF
CDR3nt: TGTGCCAGCAGTTTAGGACAGGGCCACGAGCAGTACTTC

v_gene: TRBV7-2
abundance: many
d_gene: .
len: 15
j_gene: TRBJ1-5
CDR3aa: CASSLVYGAAQPQHF
CDR3nt: TGTGCCAGCAGCTTAGTTTACGGGGCCGCTCAGCCCCAGCATTTT

v_gene: TRBV7-6
abundance: few
d_gene: TRBD1
len: 18
j_gene: TRBJ1-5
CDR3aa: CASSLRDRGDYSNQPQHF
CDR3nt: TGTGCCAGCAGCTTACGGGACAGGGGGGATTATAGCAATCAGCCCCAGCATTTT

v_gene: TRBV30
abundance: many
d_gene: .
len: 12
j_gene: TRBJ2-7
CDR3aa: CACKRQIYEQYF
CDR3nt: TGTGCCTGTAAAAGACAGATTTACGAGCAGTACTTC

v_gene: TRBV5-8
abundance: many
d_gene: .
len: 14
j_gene: TRBJ2-5
CDR3aa: CASSVGRMRETQYF
CDR3nt: TGTGCCAGCAGCGTTGGGAGGATGCGAGAGACCCAGTACTTC

v_gene: TRBV15
abundance: many
d_gene: TRBD2
len: 13
j_gene: TRBJ2-1
CDR3aa: CATSEVLSGEQFF
CDR3nt: TGTGCCACCAGCGAGGTCCTTAGCGGGGAGCAGTTCTTC

v_gene: TRBV28
abundance: many
d_gene: .
len: 15
j_gene: TRBJ1-2
CDR3aa: CASSLSSWGEAGYTF
CDR3nt: TGTGCCAGCAGTTTAAGTTCGTGGGGAGAGGCTGGCTACACCTTC

v_gene: TRBV7-2
abundance: many
d_gene: .
len: 16
j_gene: TRBJ1-1
CDR3aa: CASSLPYRAMNTEAFF
CDR3nt: TGTGCCAGCAGCTTACCTTACAGGGCCATGAACACTGAAGCTTTCTTT

v_gene: TRBV11-3
abundance: many
d_gene: .
len: 12
j_gene: TRBJ2-3
CDR3aa: CASSRTADTQYF
CDR3nt: TGTGCCAGCAGCAGGACTGCAGATACGCAGTATTTT

v_gene: TRBV15
abundance: many
d_gene: TRBD2
len: 16
j_gene: TRBJ2-5
CDR3aa: CATSGGGRGPVETQYF
CDR3nt: TGTGCCACCTCGGGAGGCGGGAGGGGCCCGGTGGAGACCCAGTACTTC

v_gene: TRBV11-3
abundance: many
d_gene: TRBD1
len: 17
j_gene: TRBJ1-1
CDR3aa: CASSPRVGTASNTEAFF
CDR3nt: TGTGCCAGCAGCCCACGGGTAGGGACAGCGTCGAACACTGAAGCTTTCTTT

v_gene: TRBV7-3
abundance: .
d_gene: .
len: 13
j_gene: TRBJ2-5
CDR3aa: CASSRQNQETQYF
CDR3nt: TGTGCCAGCAGCCGACAGAACCAAGAGACCCAGTACTTC

v_gene: TRBV5-4
abundance: many
d_gene: TRBD2
len: 15
j_gene: TRBJ2-7
CDR3aa: CASSDGLGDSYEQYF
CDR3nt: TGTGCCAGCAGTGATGGACTAGGAGACTCCTACGAGCAGTACTTC

v_gene: TRBV24-1
abundance: many
d_gene: .
len: 12
j_gene: TRBJ2-3
CDR3aa: CATSDLLDTQYF
CDR3nt: TGTGCCACCAGTGACTTACTGGATACGCAGTATTTT